This TCR beta chain was sequenced during a study of identical twins. This clonotype has a handful of counts. Its antigen is undetermined. From the 5' RACE reads, TCRdb called clonotypes with MiXCR, one entry per CDR3 protein. The sample comprises 350,000 to 400,000 distinct CDR3 sequences, approximately 10% of which are singletons, and 8.5% to 10% rests with the top ten. Study-wide points: Insertions were fewer in abundant cord blood beta clonotypes, whereas memory repertoires showed none of this pattern.

Trimming cost V 4 bases and J 6 bases; bases outside gene matches: 8. The CDR3 runs to 15 residues. Per germline, CDR1 KGHDR and CDR2 SFDVKD. V gene TRBV24-1 combines with J gene TRBJ2-1, with 7 positions matching TRBD2. The clonotype was recovered from a woman in her forties or fifties in good health. The sample consisted of naive T cells sorted from blood. The CDR3 DNA reads TGTGCCACCAGTGAAAGAGCGGGAAATCCCAATGAGCAGTTCTTC. This sequence encodes CATSERAGNPNEQFF.